There are a few counts of the clone carrying this T cell receptor beta chain. Libraries of TCR beta came from iRepertoire HTBI primers plus Arm-PCR of CDR3 regions. Via MiXCR, TCRdb re-called the multiplex PCR reads, giving one row per CDR3 protein. This table has hundreds of thousands of distinct CDR3 sequences, 16% appearing once. The sample belongs to a study of regulatory T cells in long-lasting Graves disease. The germline V gene has CDR1 LGHDT and CDR2 YNNKEL (reference sequence). Trimming pared 3 bases from V and 4 bases from J, leaving 14 bases between. There are 15 residues in the CDR3. Time point here: newly diagnosed GD, antithyroid drugs for less than 3 months. From RNA extracted from PBMCs, the TCR library was made. As collected, the peripheral blood samples measured roughly 10 milliliters each and went into EDTA tubes. These data were also filed under a second study, of T cells in Graves' hyperthyroidism and ophthalmopathy. From that paper: During a first-round RT-PCR of the TCR CDR3, the HTBI primer set was used.

The rearrangement uses TRBV3-1 and TRBJ2-3; tentative D call: TRBD2 (5 bases). Sequenced here: peripheral blood mononuclear cells (PBMCs), sampled at new diagnosis, from a patient treated with antithyroid drugs. This TCR was sampled from a woman younger than 45 with Graves disease. DNA of the CDR3: TGTGCCAGCAGCCACAGCGGTTCTAAGGCAGATACGCAGTATTTT. It translates to CASSHSGSKADTQYF.